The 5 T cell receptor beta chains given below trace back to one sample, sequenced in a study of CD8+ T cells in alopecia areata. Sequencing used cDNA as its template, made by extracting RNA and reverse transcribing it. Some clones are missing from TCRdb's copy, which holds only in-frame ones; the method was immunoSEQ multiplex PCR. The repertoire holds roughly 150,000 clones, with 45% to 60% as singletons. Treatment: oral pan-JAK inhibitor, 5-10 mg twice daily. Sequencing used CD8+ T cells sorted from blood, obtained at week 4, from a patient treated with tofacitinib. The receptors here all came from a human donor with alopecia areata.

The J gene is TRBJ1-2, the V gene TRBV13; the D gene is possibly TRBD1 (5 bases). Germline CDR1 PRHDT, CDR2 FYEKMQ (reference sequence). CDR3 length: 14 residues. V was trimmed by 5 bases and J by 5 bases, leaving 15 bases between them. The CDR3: CASSIDTGRYGYTF. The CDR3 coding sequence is TGTGCCAGCAGCATAGACACAGGACGGTATGGCTACACCTTC.

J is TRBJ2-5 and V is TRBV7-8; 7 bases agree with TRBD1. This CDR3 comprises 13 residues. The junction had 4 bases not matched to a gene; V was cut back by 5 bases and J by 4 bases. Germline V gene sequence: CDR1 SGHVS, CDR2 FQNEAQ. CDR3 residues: CASSQTGLETQYF. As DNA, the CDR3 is TGTGCCAGCAGCCAGACAGGGCTAGAGACCCAGTACTTC. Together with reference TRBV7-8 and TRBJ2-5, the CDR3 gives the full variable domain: GAGVSQSPRYKVAKRGQDVALRCDPISGHVSLFWYQQALGQGPEFLTYFQNEAQLDKSGLPSDRFFAERPEGSVSTLKIQRTQQEDSAVYLCASSQTGLETQYFGPGTRLLVL.

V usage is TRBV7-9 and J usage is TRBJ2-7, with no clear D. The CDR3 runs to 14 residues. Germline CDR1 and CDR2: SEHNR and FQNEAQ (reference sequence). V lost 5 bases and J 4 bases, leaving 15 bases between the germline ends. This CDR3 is CASSPVLDGYEQYF. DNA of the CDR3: TGTGCCAGCAGCCCCGTCTTGGACGGTTACGAGCAGTACTTC.

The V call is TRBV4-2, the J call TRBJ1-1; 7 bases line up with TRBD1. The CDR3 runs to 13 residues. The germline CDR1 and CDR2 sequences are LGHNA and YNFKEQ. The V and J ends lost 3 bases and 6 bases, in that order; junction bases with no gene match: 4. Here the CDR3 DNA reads TGTGCCAGCAGCCATTCACAGGGGCCTGAAGCTTTCTTT. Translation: CASSHSQGPEAFF.

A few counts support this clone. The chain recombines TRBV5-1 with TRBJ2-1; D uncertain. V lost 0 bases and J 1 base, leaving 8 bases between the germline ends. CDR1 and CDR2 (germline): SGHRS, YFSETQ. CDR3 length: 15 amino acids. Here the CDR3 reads CASSLVGDSYNEQFF. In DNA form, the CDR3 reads TGCGCCAGCAGCTTGGTTGGGGATTCCTACAATGAGCAGTTCTTC.